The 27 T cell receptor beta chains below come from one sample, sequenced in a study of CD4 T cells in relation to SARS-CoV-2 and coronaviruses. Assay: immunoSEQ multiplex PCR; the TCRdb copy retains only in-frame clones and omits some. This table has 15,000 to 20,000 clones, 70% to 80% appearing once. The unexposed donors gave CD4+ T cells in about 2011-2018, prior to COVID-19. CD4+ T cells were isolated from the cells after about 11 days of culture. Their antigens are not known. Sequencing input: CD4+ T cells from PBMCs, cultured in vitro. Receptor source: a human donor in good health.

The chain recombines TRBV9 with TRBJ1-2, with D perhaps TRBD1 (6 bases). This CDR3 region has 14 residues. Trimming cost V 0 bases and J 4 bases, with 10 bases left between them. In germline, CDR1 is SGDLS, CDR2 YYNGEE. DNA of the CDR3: TGTGCCAGCAGCGTAGGGCAGGGGAGCTATGGCTACACCTTC. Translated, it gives CASSVGQGSYGYTF.

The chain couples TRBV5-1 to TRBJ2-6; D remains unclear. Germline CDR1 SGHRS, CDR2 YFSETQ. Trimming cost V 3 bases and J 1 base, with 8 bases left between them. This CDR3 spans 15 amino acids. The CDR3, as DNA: TGCGCCAGCAGCTCGGGTGGGTCTGGGGCCAACGTCCTGACTTTC. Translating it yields CASSSGGSGANVLTF.

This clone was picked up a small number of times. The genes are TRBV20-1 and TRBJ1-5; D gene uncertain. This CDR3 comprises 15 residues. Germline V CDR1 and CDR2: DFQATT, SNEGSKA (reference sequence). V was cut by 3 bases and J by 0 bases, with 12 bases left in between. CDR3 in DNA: TGCAGTGCTAGTAAGGCAGAATATAGCAATCAGCCCCAGCATTTT. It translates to CSASKAEYSNQPQHF.

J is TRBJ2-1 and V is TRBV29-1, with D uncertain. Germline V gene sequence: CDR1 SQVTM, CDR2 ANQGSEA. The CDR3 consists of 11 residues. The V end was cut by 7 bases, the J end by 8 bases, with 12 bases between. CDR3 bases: TGCAGCGGAGTAGGATTTCATGAGCAGTTCTTC. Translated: CSGVGFHEQFF.

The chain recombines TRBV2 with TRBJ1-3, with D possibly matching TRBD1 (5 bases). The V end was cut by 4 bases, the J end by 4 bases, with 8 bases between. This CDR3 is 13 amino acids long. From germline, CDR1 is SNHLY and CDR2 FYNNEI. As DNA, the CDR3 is TGTGCCAGCAGTGTGGGGGACGGAAACACCATATATTTT. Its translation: CASSVGDGNTIYF.

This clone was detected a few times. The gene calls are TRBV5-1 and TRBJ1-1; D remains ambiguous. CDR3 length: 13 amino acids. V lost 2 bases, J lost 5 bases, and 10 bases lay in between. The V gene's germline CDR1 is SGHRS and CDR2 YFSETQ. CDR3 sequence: CASSFSEKTEAFF. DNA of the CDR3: TGCGCCAGCAGCTTTTCCGAGAAGACTGAAGCTTTCTTT. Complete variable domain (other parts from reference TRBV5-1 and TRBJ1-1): KAGVTQTPRYLIKTRGQQVTLSCSPISGHRSVSWYQQTPGQGLQFLFEYFSETQRNKGNFPGRFSGRQFSNSRSEMNVSTLELGDSALYLCASSFSEKTEAFFGQGTRLTVV.

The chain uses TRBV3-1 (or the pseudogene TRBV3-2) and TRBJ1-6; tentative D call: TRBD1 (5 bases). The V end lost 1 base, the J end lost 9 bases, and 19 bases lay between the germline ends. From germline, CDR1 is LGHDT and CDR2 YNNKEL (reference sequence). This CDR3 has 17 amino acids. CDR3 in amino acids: CASSQVPGPTLFSPLHF. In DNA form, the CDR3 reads TGTGCCAGCAGCCAAGTCCCGGGACCCACCTTGTTTTCACCCCTCCACTTT.

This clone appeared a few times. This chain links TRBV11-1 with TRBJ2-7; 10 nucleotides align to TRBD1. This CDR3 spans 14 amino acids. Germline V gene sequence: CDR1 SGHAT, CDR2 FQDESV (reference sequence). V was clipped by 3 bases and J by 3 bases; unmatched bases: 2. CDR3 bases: TGTGCCAGCAGCTTGGGACAGGGGCGCTACGAGCAGTACTTC. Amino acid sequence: CASSLGQGRYEQYF.

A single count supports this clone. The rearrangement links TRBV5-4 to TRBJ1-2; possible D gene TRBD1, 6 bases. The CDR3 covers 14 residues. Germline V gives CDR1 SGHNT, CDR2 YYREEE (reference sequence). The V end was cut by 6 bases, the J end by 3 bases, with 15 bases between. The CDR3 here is CASTLRGGDYGYTF. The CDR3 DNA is TGTGCCAGCACCCTTAGGGGGGGTGACTATGGCTACACCTTC.

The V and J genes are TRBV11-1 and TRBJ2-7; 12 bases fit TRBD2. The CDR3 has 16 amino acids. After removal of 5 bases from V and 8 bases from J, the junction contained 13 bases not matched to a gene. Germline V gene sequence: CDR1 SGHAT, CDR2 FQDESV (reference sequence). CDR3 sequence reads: CASSLQTSGGPTKQYF. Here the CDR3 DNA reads TGTGCCAGCAGCCTACAGACTAGCGGGGGCCCTACGAAGCAGTACTTC.

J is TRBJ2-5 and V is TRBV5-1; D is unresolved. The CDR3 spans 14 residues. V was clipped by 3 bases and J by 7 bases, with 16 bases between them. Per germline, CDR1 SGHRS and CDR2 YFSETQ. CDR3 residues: CASSWGSADATQYF. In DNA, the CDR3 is TGCGCCAGCAGCTGGGGATCAGCTGATGCGACCCAGTACTTC.

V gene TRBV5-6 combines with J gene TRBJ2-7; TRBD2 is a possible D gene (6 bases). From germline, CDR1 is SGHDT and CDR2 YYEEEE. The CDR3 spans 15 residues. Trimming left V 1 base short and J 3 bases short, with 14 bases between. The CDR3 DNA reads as TGTGCCAGCAGCTTGTGGGACTCCGACTACTACGAGCAGTACTTC. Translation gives CASSLWDSDYYEQYF.

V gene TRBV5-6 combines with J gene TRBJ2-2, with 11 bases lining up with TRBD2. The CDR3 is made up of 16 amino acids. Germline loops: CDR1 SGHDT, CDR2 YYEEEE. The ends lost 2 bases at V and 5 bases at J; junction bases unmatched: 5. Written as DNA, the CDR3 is TGTGCCAGCAGCTTATTTAGCGGGAGGGGTACCGGGGAGCTGTTTTTT. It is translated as CASSLFSGRGTGELFF. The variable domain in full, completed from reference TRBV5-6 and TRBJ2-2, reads DAGVTQSPTHLIKTRGQQVTLRCSPKSGHDTVSWYQQALGQGPQFIFQYYEEEERQRGNFPDRFSGHQFPNYSSELNVNALLLGDSALYLCASSLFSGRGTGELFFGEGSRLTVL.

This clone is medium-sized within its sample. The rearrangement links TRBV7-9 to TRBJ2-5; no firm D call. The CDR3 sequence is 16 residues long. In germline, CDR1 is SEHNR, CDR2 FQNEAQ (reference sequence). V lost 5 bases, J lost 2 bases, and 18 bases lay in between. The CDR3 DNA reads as TGTGCCAGCAGCCCCGGACGGAATCTATTACAAGAGACCCAGTACTTC. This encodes CASSPGRNLLQETQYF.

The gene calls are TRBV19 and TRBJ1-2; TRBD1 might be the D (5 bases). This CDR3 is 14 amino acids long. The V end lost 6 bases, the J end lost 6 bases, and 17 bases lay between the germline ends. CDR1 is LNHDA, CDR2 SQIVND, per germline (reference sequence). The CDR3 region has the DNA TGTGCCAGTAGACCACGGGGGGAATGGCATGGCTACACCTTC. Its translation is CASRPRGEWHGYTF.

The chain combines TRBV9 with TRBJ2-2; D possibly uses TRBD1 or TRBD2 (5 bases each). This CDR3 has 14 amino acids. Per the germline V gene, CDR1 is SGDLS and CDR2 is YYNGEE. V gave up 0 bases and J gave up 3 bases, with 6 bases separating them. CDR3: CASSVGGDTGELFF. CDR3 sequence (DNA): TGTGCCAGCAGCGTAGGAGGGGACACCGGGGAGCTGTTTTTT.

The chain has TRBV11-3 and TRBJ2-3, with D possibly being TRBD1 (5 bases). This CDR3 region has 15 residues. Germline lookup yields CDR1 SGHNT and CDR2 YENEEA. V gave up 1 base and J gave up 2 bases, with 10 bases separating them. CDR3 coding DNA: TGTGCCAGCAGCTTAGGACAGCTACACACAGATACGCAGTATTTT. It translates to CASSLGQLHTDTQYF.

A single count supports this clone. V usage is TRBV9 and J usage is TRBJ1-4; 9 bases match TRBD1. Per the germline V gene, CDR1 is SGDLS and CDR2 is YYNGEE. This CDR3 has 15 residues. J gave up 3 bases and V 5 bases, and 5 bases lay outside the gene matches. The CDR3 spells CASSRQGGPNEKLFF. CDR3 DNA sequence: TGTGCCAGCAGTCGACAGGGGGGCCCTAATGAAAAACTGTTTTTT.

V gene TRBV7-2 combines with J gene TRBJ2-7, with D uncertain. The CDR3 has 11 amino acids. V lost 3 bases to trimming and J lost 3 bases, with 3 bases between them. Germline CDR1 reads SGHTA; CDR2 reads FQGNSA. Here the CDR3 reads CASSFSYEQYF. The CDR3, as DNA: TGTGCCAGCAGCTTCAGCTACGAGCAGTACTTC.

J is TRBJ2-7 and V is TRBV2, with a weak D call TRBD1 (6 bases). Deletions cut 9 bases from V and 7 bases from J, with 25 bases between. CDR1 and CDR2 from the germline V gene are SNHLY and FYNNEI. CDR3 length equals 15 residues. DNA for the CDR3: TGTGCCAGTAAGACGGGACAAGGGTGGTCTGGGGAGCAGTACTTC. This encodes CASKTGQGWSGEQYF.

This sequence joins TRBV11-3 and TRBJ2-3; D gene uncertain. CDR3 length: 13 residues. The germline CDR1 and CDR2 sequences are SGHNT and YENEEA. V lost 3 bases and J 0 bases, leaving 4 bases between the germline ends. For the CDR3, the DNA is TGTGCCAGCAGCTTGGTCAGCACAGATACGCAGTATTTT. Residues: CASSLVSTDTQYF.

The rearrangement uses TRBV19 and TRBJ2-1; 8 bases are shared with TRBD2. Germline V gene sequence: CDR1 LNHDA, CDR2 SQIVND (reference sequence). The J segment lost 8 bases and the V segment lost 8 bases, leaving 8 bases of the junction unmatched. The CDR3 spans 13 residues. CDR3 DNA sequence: TGTGCCAGTCAGAGCGGGAGTGGCGATGAGCAGTTCTTC. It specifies CASQSGSGDEQFF.

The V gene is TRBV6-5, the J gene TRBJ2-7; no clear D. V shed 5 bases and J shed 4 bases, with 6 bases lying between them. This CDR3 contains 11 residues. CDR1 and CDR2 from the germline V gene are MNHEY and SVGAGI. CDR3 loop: CASSNLYEQYF. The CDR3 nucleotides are TGTGCCAGCAGTAATTTATACGAGCAGTACTTC.

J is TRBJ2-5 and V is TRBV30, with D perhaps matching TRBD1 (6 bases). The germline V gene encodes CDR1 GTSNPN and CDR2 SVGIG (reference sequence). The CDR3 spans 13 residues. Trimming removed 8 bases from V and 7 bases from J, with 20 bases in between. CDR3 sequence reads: CALGVGAVGTQYF. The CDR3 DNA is TGTGCCCTGGGGGTGGGGGCGGTGGGGACCCAGTACTTC.

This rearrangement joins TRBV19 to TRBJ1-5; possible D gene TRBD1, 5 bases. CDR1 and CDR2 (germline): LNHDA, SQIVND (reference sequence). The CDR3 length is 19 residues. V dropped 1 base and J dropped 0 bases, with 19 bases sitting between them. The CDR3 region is CASSIGFGRGTYSNQPQHF. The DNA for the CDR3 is TGTGCCAGTAGTATAGGCTTTGGAAGGGGTACGTATAGCAATCAGCCCCAGCATTTT.

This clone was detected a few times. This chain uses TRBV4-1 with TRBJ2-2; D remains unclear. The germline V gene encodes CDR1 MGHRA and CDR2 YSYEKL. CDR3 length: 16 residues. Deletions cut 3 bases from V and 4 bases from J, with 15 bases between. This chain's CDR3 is CASSQAWRASTGELFF. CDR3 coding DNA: TGCGCCAGCAGCCAGGCCTGGCGCGCCAGCACCGGGGAGCTGTTTTTT.

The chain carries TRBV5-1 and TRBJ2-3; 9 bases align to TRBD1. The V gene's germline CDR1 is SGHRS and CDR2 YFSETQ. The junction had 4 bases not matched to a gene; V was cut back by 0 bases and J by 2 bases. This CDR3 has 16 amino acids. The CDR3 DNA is TGCGCCAGCAGCTTGGGGGGACAGGGAAACACAGATACGCAGTATTTT. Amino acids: CASSLGGQGNTDTQYF.